This TCR beta chain was sequenced in a study of T cell clonotyping in hematopoietic cell transplantation. Libraries were prepared by immunoSEQ multiplex PCR; TCRdb keeps only in-frame clonotypes and omits some of them. Found here are about 17,000 clones, around 90% of them singletons; the top ten hold 5% to 6.5%. The V end lost 0 bases, the J end lost 1 base, and 18 bases lay between the germline ends. Germline lookup yields CDR1 SGHVS and CDR2 FQNEAQ. This CDR3 region has 18 residues. The receptor's source is a man aged 35 to 55 in good health. Some clones in this sample may be carry-over from other donors' samples. This sequence joins TRBV7-8 and TRBJ2-5; a possible D gene is TRBD1 (7 bases). The sequencing input was peripheral blood mononuclear cells. CDR3 amino acids: CASSLAGGQTHLQETQYF. CDR3 nucleotides: TGTGCCAGCAGCTTAGCGGGGGGACAGACCCACCTCCAAGAGACCCAGTACTTC.